The 17 T cell receptor beta chains below were found in one sample sequenced in a study of T cells in narcolepsy. The repertoire was sequenced with immunoSEQ multiplex PCR; TCRdb's copy has only in-frame clones and lacks some. The sample has 20,000 to 25,000 clones, 80% to 90% seen once. What was sequenced was CD45RA- memory CD4+ T cells from PBMCs. All receptors derive from a human donor with narcolepsy.

The chain joins TRBV4-1 to TRBJ1-5; 8 bases line up with TRBD1. Trimming took 2 bases from V and 6 from J; bases not matched to a gene: 3. CDR1 and CDR2 (germline): MGHRA, YSYEKL. CDR3 length equals 14 residues. The CDR3 region is CASSQRTGFQPQHF. CDR3 DNA: TGCGCCAGCAGCCAACGGACAGGGTTTCAGCCCCAGCATTTT.

The rearrangement links TRBV5-1 to TRBJ1-2; 7 bases match TRBD1. In germline, CDR1 is SGHRS, CDR2 YFSETQ. The ends lost 2 bases at V and 5 bases at J; junction bases unmatched: 9. The CDR3 has 15 amino acids. CDR3 nucleotides: TGCGCCAGCAGCTTAGTAGGGGGCGGCGAGTATGGCTACACCTTC. This gives the protein CASSLVGGGEYGYTF.

This clone is judged medium-sized. The V call is TRBV19, the J call TRBJ2-7; TRBD2 might be the D (7 bases). The CDR3 spans 17 residues. Germline loops: CDR1 LNHDA, CDR2 SQIVND (reference sequence). The V end lost 4 bases, the J end lost 0 bases, and 19 bases lay between the germline ends. The CDR3 bases are TGTGCCAGTAGTAAACGGGGGGCCTCCTACAACTCCTACGAGCAGTACTTC. Protein: CASSKRGASYNSYEQYF.

The V and J genes are TRBV11-2 and TRBJ2-3; maybe TRBD1 (5 bases). Trimming took off 0 bases at V and 2 bases at J, with 9 bases between the two ends. The CDR3 has 15 amino acids. Germline V lookup: CDR1 SGHAT, CDR2 FQNNGV. In nucleotides, the CDR3 is TGTGCCAGCAGCTTAGATCAGGGCCCCACAGATACGCAGTATTTT. Translation gives CASSLDQGPTDTQYF.

This chain's CDR3 is CASSRLGTGVGPQYF. DNA for the CDR3: TGTGCCAGCAGCCGATTGGGTACAGGGGTGGGGCCCCAGTACTTC. The gene calls are TRBV5-6 and TRBJ2-5, with 7 bases aligning to TRBD1. This CDR3 region has 15 residues. Germline loops: CDR1 SGHDT, CDR2 YYEEEE. V gave up 4 bases and J gave up 9 bases; unmatched junction bases: 15.

V is TRBV25-1 and J is TRBJ1-1; D ambiguous. Germline loops: CDR1 MGHDK, CDR2 SYGVNS. The CDR3 covers 13 residues. Trimming shortened V by 5 bases and J by 1 base, and 8 bases separated the two germline ends. CDR3 nucleotides: TGTGCCAGCAGTCTCTGGGGGAACACTGAAGCTTTCTTT. Its translation is CASSLWGNTEAFF.

The sample holds a few counts of this clone. The chain joins TRBV19 to TRBJ2-5; D gene unclear. Germline CDR1 and CDR2: LNHDA and SQIVND (reference sequence). This CDR3 spans 11 amino acids. Trimming stripped 3 bases from V and 4 bases from J, with 3 bases between. The CDR3 region has the DNA TGTGCCAGTAGTATGGGAGAGACCCAGTACTTC. As protein: CASSMGETQYF.

The chain carries TRBV5-1 and TRBJ2-5; 13 bases match TRBD2. Unmatched junction bases numbered 3, after V lost 3 bases and J lost 4 bases. The germline CDR1 and CDR2 sequences are SGHRS and YFSETQ. CDR3 size: 15 residues. CDR3 residues: CASSSRTSGGETQYF. The CDR3 nucleotides read TGCGCCAGCAGCTCTCGGACTAGCGGGGGAGAGACCCAGTACTTC.

The chain uses TRBV11-2 and TRBJ2-2, with 8 bases aligning to TRBD1. Germline CDR1 reads SGHAT; CDR2 reads FQNNGV. Losses at the gene ends were 4 bases for V and 4 bases for J; bases not matched to a gene: 2. This CDR3 region has 14 residues. The CDR3 DNA sequence: TGTGCCAGCAGCTCGGGACAGGTCACCGGGGAGCTGTTTTTT. Translated, it gives CASSSGQVTGELFF.

V gene TRBV25-1 combines with J gene TRBJ2-7; D remains ambiguous. Trimming left V 2 bases short and J 2 bases short, with 16 bases between. Per germline, CDR1 MGHDK and CDR2 SYGVNS. The CDR3 is made up of 16 amino acids. The CDR3 bases are TGTGCCAGCAGTGAAGACTCCGGCCCTCTCCCCTACGAGCAGTACTTC. It translates to CASSEDSGPLPYEQYF.

This clone has a single count. The rearrangement uses TRBV19 and TRBJ2-1; maybe TRBD1 (6 bases). Trimming pared 5 bases from V and 4 bases from J, leaving 18 bases between. The germline V gene encodes CDR1 LNHDA and CDR2 SQIVND (reference sequence). This CDR3 is built from 16 residues. In DNA, the CDR3 is TGTGCCAGTAGTCGAGGGGGTGACAGATGGTACAATGAGCAGTTCTTC. Its protein is CASSRGGDRWYNEQFF. Full variable domain (missing parts from reference TRBV19 and TRBJ2-1): DGGITQSPKYLFRKEGQNVTLSCEQNLNHDAMYWYRQDPGQGLRLIYYSQIVNDFQKGDIAEGYSVSREKKESFPLTVTSAQKNPTAFYLCASSRGGDRWYNEQFFGPGTRLTVL.

J is TRBJ2-7 and V is TRBV19; 7 nucleotides align to TRBD1. Germline-derived CDR1 and CDR2 are LNHDA and SQIVND (reference sequence). Trimming took 6 bases from V and 4 from J; bases not matched to a gene: 6. The CDR3 loop spans 13 amino acids. The CDR3: CASRQTTGYEQYF. DNA of the CDR3: TGTGCCAGTAGACAGACGACAGGGTACGAGCAGTACTTC.

The chain combines TRBV5-1 with TRBJ1-1; D call uncertain. CDR3 length: 13 residues. V lost 4 bases, J lost 1 base, and 8 bases lay in between. Germline V gives CDR1 SGHRS, CDR2 YFSETQ. CDR3 DNA: TGCGCCAGCAGCCAACAGAGGAACACTGAAGCTTTCTTT. This gives the protein CASSQQRNTEAFF.

The chain joins TRBV7-2 to TRBJ2-2; D ambiguous. CDR3 size: 13 residues. Trimming removed 0 bases at V and 8 bases at J, with 7 bases between. From germline, CDR1 is SGHTA and CDR2 FQGNSA. CDR3 in amino acids: CASSLASYGELFF. The CDR3 nucleotides read TGTGCCAGCAGCTTAGCTTCTTATGGGGAGCTGTTTTTT.

This clone has a single count. The gene calls are TRBV29-1 and TRBJ1-1; D is perhaps TRBD1 (6 bases). Trimming cost V 2 bases and J 4 bases, with 11 bases left between them. The CDR3 covers 13 residues. The germline V gene has CDR1 SQVTM and CDR2 ANQGSEA. CDR3 coding DNA: TGCAGCGTTGAACAAGGGGGGGGCACTGAAGCTTTCTTT. It is translated as CSVEQGGGTEAFF.

The V gene is TRBV29-1, the J gene TRBJ1-3; 7 positions match TRBD1. J was trimmed by 0 bases and V by 4 bases; bases with no gene match: 6. The CDR3 is made up of 15 amino acids. Per germline, CDR1 SQVTM and CDR2 ANQGSEA. CDR3 protein: CSVVPGDSSGNTIYF. CDR3 DNA: TGCAGCGTTGTACCCGGGGACAGCTCTGGAAACACCATATATTTT.

This clone was observed once. The rearrangement links TRBV27 to TRBJ2-7; D perhaps matches TRBD2 (5 bases). This CDR3 has 14 residues. Germline CDR1 is MNHEY and CDR2 is SMNVEV (reference sequence). Trimming stripped 0 bases from V and 7 bases from J, with 13 bases between. CDR3 in DNA: TGTGCCAGCAGTTTATCAGGGTTATCGGGAGAGCAGTACTTC. Translation gives CASSLSGLSGEQYF.